The 20 T cell receptor beta chains reported below all come from one sample, sequenced in a study of OX40 agonist ivuxolimab in advanced cancers. TCRdb's table, derived via immunoSEQ multiplex PCR, lists solely in-frame clones and lacks some. Counted here are tens of thousands of clones, just over 90% occurring once; the ten biggest clones make up roughly 13%. Sequenced here: CD4+ or CD8+ T cells sorted from blood, sampled in a trial of the OX40 agonist ivuxolimab. Receptor source: an adult with an advanced solid tumor such as melanoma, head and neck, liver or kidney cancer.

In DNA form, the CDR3 reads TGTGCCACCAGCAGAGATTGGCCCTCGAAGGAGTACTTC. It codes for CATSRDWPSKEYF. This sequence joins TRBV15 and TRBJ2-7; D gene ambiguous. The CDR3 consists of 13 residues. V was trimmed by 0 bases and J by 11 bases, leaving 14 bases between them. Per germline, CDR1 LNHNV and CDR2 YYDKDF (reference sequence).

The chain combines TRBV5-1 with TRBJ1-4; D remains ambiguous. The V and J ends lost 0 bases and 6 bases respectively, with 9 bases between them. The CDR3 spans 14 residues. Germline V CDR1 and CDR2: SGHRS, YFSETQ. CDR3 in DNA: TGCGCCAGCAGCTTGGACAGACCGGATGAAAAACTGTTTTTT. This codes for CASSLDRPDEKLFF.

This sequence joins TRBV11-2 and TRBJ1-3; D unresolved. With 5 bases removed from V and 0 bases from J, the gap between germline ends came to 14 bases. CDR1 and CDR2 (germline): SGHAT, FQNNGV. CDR3 size: 16 residues. In DNA form, the CDR3 reads TGTGCCAGCAGCCCCCTTGGGCAGTTCTCTGGAAACACCATATATTTT. Its protein is CASSPLGQFSGNTIYF. Drawing the rest from reference TRBV11-2 and TRBJ1-3, the complete variable domain is EAGVAQSPRYKIIEKRQSVAFWCNPISGHATLYWYQQILGQGPKLLIQFQNNGVVDDSQLPKDRFSAERLKGVDSTLKIQPAKLEDSAVYLCASSPLGQFSGNTIYFGEGSWLTVV.

The chain uses TRBV5-1 and TRBJ2-1, with TRBD2 as a possible D gene (6 bases). Trimming took off 3 bases at V and 5 bases at J, with 18 bases between the two ends. This CDR3 has 16 amino acids. Looked up from germline, CDR1 is SGHRS and CDR2 is YFSETQ. The CDR3 region is CASSWGLRDFDNEQFF. The DNA of the CDR3 is TGCGCCAGCAGCTGGGGCCTCCGGGACTTTGACAATGAGCAGTTCTTC.

This clone was seen a few times. In the same sample, other DNA sequences code for this CDR3. V and J are TRBV18 and TRBJ2-3; D is undetermined. This CDR3 has 11 residues. Looked up from germline, CDR1 is KGHSH and CDR2 is LQKENI. V dropped 3 bases and J dropped 6 bases, with 4 bases sitting between them. CDR3 sequence (DNA): TGTGCCAGCTCACCGTCCGATACGCAGTATTTT. As protein: CASSPSDTQYF.

V gene TRBV5-1 combines with J gene TRBJ2-7, with TRBD1 matching over 7 bases. CDR1 is SGHRS and CDR2 is YFSETQ in the germline V gene. This CDR3 is built from 14 residues. Trimming took 3 bases from V and 5 from J; bases not matched to a gene: 8. The CDR3 loop is CASSSRQGVDEQYF. For the CDR3, the DNA is TGCGCCAGCAGCTCGAGGCAGGGGGTCGACGAGCAGTACTTC. Variable domain in full (rest from reference TRBV5-1 and TRBJ2-7): KAGVTQTPRYLIKTRGQQVTLSCSPISGHRSVSWYQQTPGQGLQFLFEYFSETQRNKGNFPGRFSGRQFSNSRSEMNVSTLELGDSALYLCASSSRQGVDEQYFGPGTRLTVT.

The genes are TRBV27 and TRBJ1-1; maybe TRBD1 (6 bases). The CDR3 consists of 14 residues. V lost 5 bases and J 6 bases, leaving 16 bases between the germline ends. Germline V gene lookup returns CDR1 MNHEY and CDR2 SMNVEV (reference sequence). CDR3 coding DNA: TGTGCCAGCAGTCTCAGGGGAGGGATAGCTGAAGCTTTCTTT. It codes for CASSLRGGIAEAFF.

The genes are TRBV10-3 and TRBJ1-5, with a weak D call TRBD1 (6 bases). CDR1 is ENHRY, CDR2 SYGVKD, per germline. The germline V and J ends were trimmed by 11 bases and 4 bases, with 18 bases remaining between them. The CDR3 is 14 residues long. The CDR3 here is CASGRGGLNQPQHF. CDR3 coding DNA: TGTGCCTCGGGTAGGGGGGGATTGAATCAGCCCCAGCATTTT.

The chain combines TRBV18 with TRBJ1-1, with D hard to call. CDR3 length equals 14 residues. Germline loops: CDR1 KGHSH, CDR2 LQKENI. Trimming cost V 6 bases and J 2 bases, with 13 bases left between them. CDR3 nucleotides: TGTGCCAGCTCGCAAAGTTCGGCAAACACTGAAGCTTTCTTT. This codes for CASSQSSANTEAFF.

V usage is TRBV19 and J usage is TRBJ2-7; 10 bases are a match to TRBD1. With 10 bases clipped from V and 6 bases from J, the junction kept 12 bases outside the gene matches. The CDR3 sequence is 14 residues long. Germline CDR1 and CDR2: LNHDA and SQIVND (reference sequence). CDR3 amino acids: CATRTGGTRGEQYF. CDR3 sequence (DNA): TGTGCCACCAGGACAGGGGGTACCCGTGGCGAGCAGTACTTC.

The chain carries TRBV4-1 and TRBJ1-2; no firm D call. In germline, CDR1 is MGHRA, CDR2 YSYEKL. The germline V and J ends were trimmed by 3 bases and 2 bases, with 19 bases remaining between them. CDR3 length equals 17 residues. The CDR3 DNA follows: TGCGCCAGCAGCCACGCGCTTCCCCGGAAATTCAACTATGGCTACACCTTC. Translated: CASSHALPRKFNYGYTF.

The chain has TRBV18 and TRBJ2-3; possibly TRBD1 or TRBD2 for D (6 bases each). V lost 5 bases and J lost 0, with 12 bases in between. The CDR3 runs 15 residues. Germline V lookup: CDR1 KGHSH, CDR2 LQKENI. The CDR3 loop is CASSSRGPSTDTQYF. In DNA form, the CDR3 reads TGTGCCAGCTCATCACGGGGGCCCAGCACAGATACGCAGTATTTT.

This chain uses TRBV7-4 with TRBJ1-3, with TRBD1 matching 8 bases. Germline V gene sequence: CDR1 SGHVT, CDR2 SQSDAQ. The J segment lost 0 bases and the V segment lost 5 bases, leaving 3 bases of the junction unmatched. The CDR3 loop spans 15 amino acids. CDR3 loop: CASSLQGGSGNTIYF. The CDR3 bases are TGTGCCAGCAGCCTACAGGGGGGCTCTGGAAACACCATATATTTT. Drawing the rest from reference TRBV7-4 and TRBJ1-3, the complete variable domain is GAGVSQSPRYKVAKRGRDVALRCDSISGHVTLYWYRQTLGQGSEVLTYSQSDAQRDKSGRPSGRFSAERPERSVSTLKIQRTEQGDSAVYLCASSLQGGSGNTIYFGEGSWLTVV.

This sequence joins TRBV2 and TRBJ1-2; D possibly corresponds to TRBD1 (6 bases). The CDR3 extends over 13 amino acids. Trimming removed 6 bases at V and 3 bases at J, with 11 bases between. Germline lookup yields CDR1 SNHLY and CDR2 FYNNEI. The CDR3 protein is CASRITGHYGYTF. The CDR3 DNA follows: TGTGCCAGCAGGATAACAGGGCACTATGGCTACACCTTC.

The chain joins TRBV6-6 to TRBJ1-5; D unclear. This CDR3 region has 14 residues. Per germline, CDR1 MNHNY and CDR2 SVGAGI (reference sequence). Trimming took 6 bases from V and 2 from J, leaving 11 bases between them. In nucleotides, the CDR3 is TGTGCCAGCAGCTCCGGCGGGGGCAATCAGCCCCAGCATTTT. It specifies CASSSGGGNQPQHF.

The rearrangement joins TRBV6-5 to TRBJ2-1; 7 positions match TRBD2. Germline lookup yields CDR1 MNHEY and CDR2 SVGAGI. V shed 0 bases and J 5 bases; nucleotides not matched to a gene: 4. The CDR3 is made up of 15 amino acids. CDR3 DNA sequence: TGTGCCAGCAGTTACTCATTCGCGGGGGACAATGAGCAGTTCTTC. This sequence encodes CASSYSFAGDNEQFF.

The rearrangement uses TRBV7-9 and TRBJ2-1; D might be TRBD2 (6 bases). The CDR3 contains 16 residues. Germline values: CDR1 SEHNR, CDR2 FQNEAQ (reference sequence). The ends were cut back, 0 bases at V and 3 bases at J, with 12 bases in the middle. CDR3 region: CASSLAMGGGYNEQFF. DNA of the CDR3: TGTGCCAGCAGCTTAGCGATGGGGGGTGGCTACAATGAGCAGTTCTTC.

This chain links TRBV19 with TRBJ1-4; D is unclear. This CDR3 spans 19 amino acids. Per germline, CDR1 LNHDA and CDR2 SQIVND (reference sequence). Trimming cost V 4 bases and J 4 bases, with 25 bases left between them. CDR3 coding DNA: TGTGCCAGTAGTACCGACTGGGAGGGTCCAGTTATTGATAATGAAAAACTGTTTTTT. Translation: CASSTDWEGPVIDNEKLFF.

The DNA of the CDR3 is TGTGCCAGCAGCCGGGCCTCTTACTCTGGGGCCAACGTCCTGACTTTC. It is translated as CASSRASYSGANVLTF. The chain recombines TRBV7-9 with TRBJ2-6, with no clear D. Trimming took 5 bases from V and 0 from J, leaving 11 bases between them. This CDR3 spans 16 amino acids. Germline CDR1 reads SEHNR; CDR2 reads FQNEAQ (reference sequence).

This clone was recorded once. The V call is TRBV11-2, the J call TRBJ2-7; D perhaps matches TRBD1 (6 bases). CDR1 and CDR2 (germline): SGHAT, FQNNGV. V was cut by 6 bases and J by 4 bases, with 19 bases left in between. The CDR3 has 15 amino acids. CDR3 in DNA: TGTGCCAGCAGGTCTATTACAGGGAAGCCTTACGAGCAGTACTTC. Residues: CASRSITGKPYEQYF.